This T cell receptor beta chain was documented in a study of vaccination effects on CD4 cells after COVID-19. About the research overall: Wells of roughly 2 million PBMC each were grown with around 10 IU/ml IL-2 and roughly 10 ug/ml peptides.

CDR3 size: 16 residues. The germline CDR1 and CDR2 sequences are KGHSH and LQKENI. V lost 0 bases to trimming and J lost 5 bases, with 14 bases between them. This clone was seen a few times. What it binds is not known. The table came from immunoSEQ multiplex PCR; TCRdb's copy has only in-frame clones and leaves some out. The profile shows tens of thousands of clones, roughly 74% of them singletons. CD4+ T cells were isolated after around ten days of culture. Everyone in the study got two shots of either the BNT162b2 or mRNA-1273 vaccine. Nucleocapsid antibodies stayed negative before and after vaccination, showing no earlier SARS-CoV-2 infection.

This specimen was CD4+ T cells from PBMCs cultured without peptide, taken after COVID-19 vaccination. The origin of this receptor is a human donor who received a COVID-19 vaccine. The V gene is TRBV18, the J gene TRBJ1-5, with TRBD1 as a possible D gene (6 bases). The CDR3 is CASSPPVRGNHQPQHF. The CDR3 DNA sequence: TGTGCCAGCTCACCACCCGTCAGGGGCAACCATCAGCCCCAGCATTTT.